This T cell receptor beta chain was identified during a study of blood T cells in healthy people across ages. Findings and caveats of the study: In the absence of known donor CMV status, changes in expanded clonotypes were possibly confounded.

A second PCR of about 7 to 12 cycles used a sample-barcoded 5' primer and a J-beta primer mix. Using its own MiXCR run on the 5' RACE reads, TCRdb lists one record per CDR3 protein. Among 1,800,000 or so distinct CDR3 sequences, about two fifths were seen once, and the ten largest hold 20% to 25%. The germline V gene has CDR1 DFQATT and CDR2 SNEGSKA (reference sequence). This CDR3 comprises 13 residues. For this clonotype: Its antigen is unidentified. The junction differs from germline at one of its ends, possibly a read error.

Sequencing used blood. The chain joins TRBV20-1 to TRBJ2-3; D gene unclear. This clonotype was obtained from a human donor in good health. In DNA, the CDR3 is TGCAGTGTTAGTGTCTTATTGGTAGATACGCAGGATTTT. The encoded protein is CSVSVLLVDTQDF.